A selection of T cell receptor beta chains follows, all from one sample in a study of OX40 agonist ivuxolimab in advanced cancers. Using immunoSEQ multiplex PCR, the repertoire was profiled, and TCRdb retains in-frame clones only, with some absent. Of 77,000 or so clones in the sample, roughly 93% were seen once. The sequencing here drew on CD4+ or CD8+ T cells sorted from blood, taken in a trial of the OX40 agonist ivuxolimab. The receptors were sampled from an adult with an advanced solid tumor such as melanoma, head and neck, liver or kidney cancer. Each CDR3 is given with its conserved first and last residue. Each record gives: J gene, clone size, V gene, CDR3 length, D gene, CDR3 protein, CDR3 DNA. A D gene is named only where the DNA matches it firmly. Rows may omit the clone size; those that give it use once, few, many or a size class.

j_gene: TRBJ2-6
abundance: once
v_gene: TRBV25-1
len: 17
d_gene: TRBD1
CDR3aa: CASNNDRGLAGANVLTF
CDR3nt: TGTGCCAGCAACAACGACAGGGGGCTCGCTGGGGCCAACGTCCTGACTTTC

j_gene: TRBJ2-1
abundance: once
v_gene: TRBV27
len: 12
d_gene: TRBD1
CDR3aa: CASAGQGDEQFF
CDR3nt: TGTGCCAGCGCGGGACAGGGCGATGAGCAGTTCTTC

j_gene: TRBJ1-2
abundance: -
v_gene: TRBV28
len: 13
d_gene: -
CDR3aa: CASSTGGRYGYTF
CDR3nt: TGTGCCAGCAGCACCGGGGGTAGGTATGGCTACACCTTC

j_gene: TRBJ2-3
abundance: -
v_gene: TRBV7-3
len: 13
d_gene: -
CDR3aa: CASSLSGADTQYF
CDR3nt: TGTGCCAGCAGCTTAAGCGGCGCAGATACGCAGTATTTT

j_gene: TRBJ2-7
abundance: once
v_gene: TRBV27
len: 16
d_gene: -
CDR3aa: CASSLYGGPSSYEQYF
CDR3nt: TGTGCCAGCAGTTTATATGGGGGCCCCAGCTCCTACGAGCAGTACTTC

j_gene: TRBJ2-7
abundance: -
v_gene: TRBV7-8
len: 12
d_gene: TRBD2
CDR3aa: CASSLSGGEQYF
CDR3nt: TGTGCCAGCAGCTTATCGGGGGGCGAGCAGTACTTC

j_gene: TRBJ2-7
abundance: -
v_gene: TRBV7-2
len: 16
d_gene: TRBD1
CDR3aa: CASGLTGTGYGYEQYF
CDR3nt: TGTGCCAGCGGCCTCACCGGGACAGGTTATGGGTACGAGCAGTACTTC

j_gene: TRBJ1-1
abundance: -
v_gene: TRBV18
len: 13
d_gene: TRBD1
CDR3aa: CASSPTGDTEAFF
CDR3nt: TGTGCCAGCTCCCCGACAGGGGACACTGAAGCTTTCTTT

j_gene: TRBJ1-4
abundance: -
v_gene: TRBV29-1
len: 13
d_gene: TRBD1
CDR3aa: CSVSGGAGEKLFF
CDR3nt: TGCAGCGTCTCAGGGGGCGCAGGTGAAAAACTGTTTTTT

j_gene: TRBJ2-2
abundance: -
v_gene: TRBV18
len: 14
d_gene: -
CDR3aa: CASSPQGVSGELFF
CDR3nt: TGTGCCAGCTCACCACAGGGAGTTTCCGGGGAGCTGTTTTTT